The 7 T cell receptor beta chains presented below share a single source sample, sequenced in a study of T cells after yellow fever vaccination. TCRdb independently ran MiXCR on the 5' RACE reads; one entry per CDR3 protein. The profile covers 510,000 or so distinct CDR3 sequences, with around 21% appearing a single time and roughly an eighth taken by the ten largest. The sample was PBMCs, taken 15 days after the yellow fever booster vaccination. These receptors all come from a man aged 25-40 years who received the YFV17D yellow fever vaccine.

This chain connects TRBV7-2 to TRBJ2-7, with D uncertain. Germline V lookup: CDR1 SGHTA, CDR2 FQGNSA. V lost 4 bases and J 3 bases, leaving 10 bases between the germline ends. This CDR3 is 13 amino acids long. In nucleotides, the CDR3 is TGTGCCAGCAGCTCTATTGCCTTCTACGAGCAGTACTTC. It encodes CASSSIAFYEQYF.

The chain recombines TRBV6-5 with TRBJ1-4; D is undetermined. Germline CDR1 reads MNHEY; CDR2 reads SVGAGI. This CDR3 region has 11 residues. The V end lost 8 bases, the J end lost 1 base, and 2 bases lay between the germline ends. The DNA for the CDR3 is TGTGCCAGCGGAACTAATGAAAAACTGTTTTTT. It is translated as CASGTNEKLFF.

This clonotype was observed a handful of times. This rearrangement joins TRBV7-2 to TRBJ1-1; D not resolved. CDR1 is SGHTA, CDR2 FQGNSA, per germline. There are 15 residues in the CDR3. The V end lost 6 bases, the J end lost 1 base, and 15 bases lay between the germline ends. CDR3: CASSLVLVENTEAFF. CDR3 bases: TGTGCCAGCAGTCTAGTGCTGGTGGAGAACACTGAAGCTTTCTTT.

DNA for the CDR3: TGTGCCAGCAGTGATACCCCTTTGGTTGGGGCCAACGTCCTGACTTTC. It codes for CASSDTPLVGANVLTF. This chain links TRBV6-1 with TRBJ2-6, with D unclear. V lost 3 bases, J lost 3 bases, and 12 bases lay in between. CDR1 MNHNS and CDR2 SASEGT come from the germline V gene. CDR3 length: 16 residues.

There are a few counts of this clonotype. The CDR3 DNA sequence: TGTGCCAGCTCACAGAATTCCGGGGAGACCCAGTACTTC. Protein: CASSQNSGETQYF. V gene TRBV18 combines with J gene TRBJ2-5; no clear D. The CDR3 extends over 13 amino acids. The germline gives CDR1 KGHSH, CDR2 LQKENI. V lost 4 bases to trimming and J lost 5 bases, with 11 bases between them. Variable domain in full (rest from reference TRBV18 and TRBJ2-5): NAGVMQNPRHLVRRRGQEARLRCSPMKGHSHVYWYRQLPEEGLKFMVYLQKENIIDESGMPKERFSAEFPKEGPSILRIQQVVRGDSAAYFCASSQNSGETQYFGPGTRLLVL.

As DNA, the CDR3 is TGTGCCAGCTCACCAGTACAAGAGACCCAGTACTTC. It translates to CASSPVQETQYF. The genes are TRBV18 and TRBJ2-5; D uncertain. Per the germline V gene, CDR1 is KGHSH and CDR2 is LQKENI. Between the trimmed V and J ends, which lost 2 bases and 2 bases, there was a span of 3 bases. The CDR3 length is 12 residues. The full variable domain, its missing parts supplied by reference TRBV18 and TRBJ2-5, is NAGVMQNPRHLVRRRGQEARLRCSPMKGHSHVYWYRQLPEEGLKFMVYLQKENIIDESGMPKERFSAEFPKEGPSILRIQQVVRGDSAAYFCASSPVQETQYFGPGTRLLVL.

This rearrangement joins TRBV7-2 to TRBJ2-7; TRBD2 matches 7 bases. Germline V gives CDR1 SGHTA, CDR2 FQGNSA. The CDR3 length is 14 residues. Trimming at V came to 1 base and at J to 4 bases, leaving 4 bases not matched to a gene. CDR3 DNA sequence: TGTGCCAGCAGCTTAGGGTCTAGCGGATACGAGCAGTACTTC. Its protein is CASSLGSSGYEQYF.